This entry concerns a single T cell receptor (beta chain). This clone was found a few times. Its antigen is still unknown. Base qualities are not at hand, and no much larger clone is one base apart. The data derive from a study of PD-L1 blockade in urothelial cancer (dated by TCRdb to between 2016 and 2019). Concerning the study at large: All patients started therapy around 2014 and received atezolizumab 1,200 mg intravenously every 3 weeks. About 90% of the roughly 29 patients were identified as males with urothelial cancer of bladder origin, and a prior smoking history was reported by 18 of 29 patients. Patients had an ECOG performance status of 0 or 1 and had received between 0 and 3 prior chemotherapy regimens. Blood samples were analyzed at 3 weeks after treatment start (second dose) and at 6 weeks after treatment start. Blood samples yielded a median of approximately 150,000 T cells and roughly 83,000 unique TCRs, with median clonality roughly 0.085. The study, an exploratory multi-omic analysis, examined somatic, immune and clinical correlates of response to PD-L1 blockade with atezolizumab in urothelial cancer. TCR sequencing covered pretreatment tumor samples and matched, serially collected peripheral blood taken before and after atezolizumab treatment. Durable clinical benefit meant progression-free survival longer than 6 months, and TCR features were also tested against progression-free and overall survival. In the same patients, whole exome sequencing and RNA sequencing of pretreatment tumors were performed in addition to TCR sequencing. Several patients achieved durable clinical benefit and approximately 20 did not. Pretreatment blood TCR-seq was available for 27 to 30 patients, at least one posttreatment blood collection was obtained for around 25 patients, and tumor TCR-seq was available for around 25 patients.

What the research found in general, with its limitations: A pretreatment peripheral blood TCR clonality below the median was linked to improved progression-free and overall survival. Greater expansion of tumor-associated TCR clones in peripheral blood 3 weeks after the start of treatment was observed in patients with durable benefit (n of about 20, p = 0.022). Because the sample size was small (n ≈ 30) and many exploratory analyses were performed, the results are intended to be hypothesis-generating.

Each PCR received spiked-in synthetic TCR analog templates so that absolute template abundance could be estimated from read counts. Using the immunoSEQ assay, TCRbeta CDR3 regions were amplified from genomic DNA with bias-controlled V and J gene primers. Sequencing of rearranged TCRbeta segments was performed at approximately 20X coverage. As for the authors' bioinformatics: Clustering was used to correct sequencing errors, and CDR3s were annotated against IMGT so that V, D and J genes could be assigned. Downstream analyses used only productive TCRbeta rearrangements and left out out-of-frame or stop-codon sequences. Clonality was computed as one minus Shannon entropy normalized by the log of the number of unique productive sequences. Fisher's exact test with Benjamini-Hochberg correction, at a threshold of adjusted p below 0.01, was used to find clones that differed between time points or between blood and tumor. The table was pulled from immuneACCESS by TCRdb, which kept in-frame rearrangements only. Such tables lose some clones; where checked, under half of the loss comes from unresolved V genes, and the rest has no known cause. V and J calls and clone size are those listed in that table; D and trimming were worked out from the DNA. The sample yields approximately 94,000 clones; roughly 87% were counted once. 2% to 2.5% of the sample rests with the top ten.

This specimen's time point label, interpreted: pretreatment peripheral blood. A total of around 30 patients with locally advanced or metastatic urothelial carcinoma, treated at Memorial Sloan Kettering on a trial protocol, made up the cohort. Peripheral blood mononuclear cells were collected pretreatment and during treatment, at between 1 and 8 total time points per patient. The Qiagen DNeasy Blood extraction kit was used to purify genomic DNA from total PBMCs and from tumor samples. PBMCs were collected pretreatment and during treatment, and were isolated and stored as previously described. The source was PBMCs, collected around atezolizumab (anti-PD-L1) treatment. This TCR derives from a man aged 60-69 years with urothelial cancer.

The DNA reads TGTGCCAGCAGCCGAGGACTAGCGGGGGCCGGGTATGAGCAGTTCTTC. It translates to CASSRGLAGAGYEQFF. The sequence links TRBV4-2 to TRBJ2-1, and TRBD2 aligns with 13 junction nucleotides. The junction shows trimming of 4 bases on V and 8 bases on J, and the gene matches do not reach 8 bases of it. The germline V gene yields LGHNA for CDR1 and YNFKEQ for CDR2. The CDR3 holds 16 amino acids from the cysteine to the phenylalanine. Only the CDR3 portion is preserved as DNA: 48 bases, with reading frame beginning at the first base.